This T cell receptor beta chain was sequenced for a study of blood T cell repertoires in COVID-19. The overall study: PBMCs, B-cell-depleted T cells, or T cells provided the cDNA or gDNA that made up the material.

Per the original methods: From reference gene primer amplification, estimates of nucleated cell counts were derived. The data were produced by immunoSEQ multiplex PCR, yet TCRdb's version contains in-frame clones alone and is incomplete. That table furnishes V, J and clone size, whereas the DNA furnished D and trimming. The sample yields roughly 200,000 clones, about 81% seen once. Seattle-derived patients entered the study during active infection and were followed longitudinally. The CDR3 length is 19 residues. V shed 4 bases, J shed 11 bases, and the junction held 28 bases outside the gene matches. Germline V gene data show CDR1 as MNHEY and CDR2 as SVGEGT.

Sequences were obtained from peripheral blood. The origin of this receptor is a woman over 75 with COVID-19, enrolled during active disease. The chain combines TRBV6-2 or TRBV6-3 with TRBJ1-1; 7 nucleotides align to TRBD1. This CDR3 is CASSSRPGTATSMFGWAFF. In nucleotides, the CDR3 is TGTGCCAGCAGTTCCCGACCCGGGACAGCGACGTCTATGTTCGGCTGGGCTTTCTTT.